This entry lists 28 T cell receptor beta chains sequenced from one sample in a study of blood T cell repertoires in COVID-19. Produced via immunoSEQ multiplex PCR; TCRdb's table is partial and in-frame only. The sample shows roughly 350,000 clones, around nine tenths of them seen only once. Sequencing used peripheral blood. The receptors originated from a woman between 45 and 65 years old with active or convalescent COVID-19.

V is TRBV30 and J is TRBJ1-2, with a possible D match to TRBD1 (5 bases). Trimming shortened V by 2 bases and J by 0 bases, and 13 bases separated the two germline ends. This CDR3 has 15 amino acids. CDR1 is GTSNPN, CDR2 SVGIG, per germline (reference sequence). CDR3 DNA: TGTGCCTGGAGTCGGGGAGGGGCTGCTAACTATGGCTACACCTTC. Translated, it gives CAWSRGGAANYGYTF.

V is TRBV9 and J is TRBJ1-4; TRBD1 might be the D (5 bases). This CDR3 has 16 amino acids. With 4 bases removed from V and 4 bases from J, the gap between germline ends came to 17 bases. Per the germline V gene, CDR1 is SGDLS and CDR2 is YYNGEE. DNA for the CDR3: TGTGCCAGCAGCTCCGGGACCGGCGGGGTTAATGAAAAACTGTTTTTT. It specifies CASSSGTGGVNEKLFF. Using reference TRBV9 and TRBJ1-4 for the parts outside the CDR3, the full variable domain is DSGVTQTPKHLITATGQRVTLRCSPRSGDLSVYWYQQSLDQGLQFLIQYYNGEERAKGNILERFSAQQFPDLHSELNLSSLELGDSALYFCASSSGTGGVNEKLFFGSGTQLSVL.

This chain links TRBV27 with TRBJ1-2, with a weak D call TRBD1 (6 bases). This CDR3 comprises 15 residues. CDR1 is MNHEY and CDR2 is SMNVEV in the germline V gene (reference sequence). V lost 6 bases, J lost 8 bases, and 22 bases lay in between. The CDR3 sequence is CASSRGTFGGGGYTF. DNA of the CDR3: TGTGCCAGCAGCCGTGGGACATTTGGGGGGGGAGGCTACACCTTC.

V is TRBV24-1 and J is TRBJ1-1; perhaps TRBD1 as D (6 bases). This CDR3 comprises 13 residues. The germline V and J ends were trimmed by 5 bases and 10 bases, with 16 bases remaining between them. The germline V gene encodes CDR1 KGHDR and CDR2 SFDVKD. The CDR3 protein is CATSAAPGGAAFF. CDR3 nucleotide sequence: TGTGCCACCAGTGCCGCGCCGGGGGGCGCAGCTTTCTTT.

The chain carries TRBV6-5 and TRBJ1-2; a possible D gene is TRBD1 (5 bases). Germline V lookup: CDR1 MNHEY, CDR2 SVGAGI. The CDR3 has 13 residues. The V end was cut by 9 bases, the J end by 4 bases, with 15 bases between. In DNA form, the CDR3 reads TGTGCCAGTGAACTGTGGGGCCTCTATGGCTACACCTTC. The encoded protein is CASELWGLYGYTF.

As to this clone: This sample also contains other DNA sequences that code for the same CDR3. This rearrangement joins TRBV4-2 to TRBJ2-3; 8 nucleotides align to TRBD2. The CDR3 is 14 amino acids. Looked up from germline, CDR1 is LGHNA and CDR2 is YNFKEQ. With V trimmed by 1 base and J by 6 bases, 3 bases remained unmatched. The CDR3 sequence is CASSQGTSRDTQYF. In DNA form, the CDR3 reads TGTGCCAGCAGCCAAGGGACTAGCCGGGATACGCAGTATTTT.

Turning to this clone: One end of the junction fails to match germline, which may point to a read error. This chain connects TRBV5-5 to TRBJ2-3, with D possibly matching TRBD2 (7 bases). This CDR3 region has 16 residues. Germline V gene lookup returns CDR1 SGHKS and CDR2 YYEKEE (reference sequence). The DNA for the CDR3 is TGTGCCAGCAGTTTGGGGGGCCTAGCGGGCACAGATACGCAGTATTTT. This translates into CASSLGGLAGTDTQYF.

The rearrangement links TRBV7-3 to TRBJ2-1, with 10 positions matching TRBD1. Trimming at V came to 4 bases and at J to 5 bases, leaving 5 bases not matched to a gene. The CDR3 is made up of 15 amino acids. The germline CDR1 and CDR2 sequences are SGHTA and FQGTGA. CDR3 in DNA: TGTGCCAGCAGCTCGGACAGGGGGTCCCACAATGAGCAGTTCTTC. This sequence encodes CASSSDRGSHNEQFF.

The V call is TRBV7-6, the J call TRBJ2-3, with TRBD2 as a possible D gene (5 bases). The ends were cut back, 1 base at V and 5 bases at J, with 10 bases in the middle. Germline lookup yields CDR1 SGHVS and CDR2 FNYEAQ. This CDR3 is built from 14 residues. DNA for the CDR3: TGTGCCAGCAGCTTAGAGGGCGGAGGAGATACGCAGTATTTT. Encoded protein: CASSLEGGGDTQYF.

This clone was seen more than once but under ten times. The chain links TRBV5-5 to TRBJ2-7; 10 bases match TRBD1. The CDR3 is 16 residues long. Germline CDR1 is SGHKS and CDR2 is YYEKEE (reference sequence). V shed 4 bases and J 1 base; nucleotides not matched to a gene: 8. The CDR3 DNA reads TGTGCCAGCAGCCGGTTGGGGGGACAGGGGTCCTACGAGCAGTACTTC. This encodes CASSRLGGQGSYEQYF. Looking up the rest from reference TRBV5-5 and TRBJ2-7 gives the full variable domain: DAGVTQSPTHLIKTRGQQVTLRCSPISGHKSVSWYQQVLGQGPQFIFQYYEKEERGRGNFPDRFSARQFPNYSSELNVNALLLGDSALYLCASSRLGGQGSYEQYFGPGTRLTVT.

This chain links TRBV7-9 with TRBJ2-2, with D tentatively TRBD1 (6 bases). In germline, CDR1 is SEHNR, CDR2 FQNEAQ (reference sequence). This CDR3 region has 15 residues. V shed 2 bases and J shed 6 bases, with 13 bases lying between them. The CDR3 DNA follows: TGTGCCAGCAGCTTACTATGGCAGGGGTCCGGGGAGCTGTTTTTT. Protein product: CASSLLWQGSGELFF.

In DNA form, the CDR3 reads TGTGCCAGCATCCGACAGGGGTGGGTTGAGCAGTTCTTC. This encodes CASIRQGWVEQFF. This chain connects TRBV5-8 to TRBJ2-1; 8 nucleotides line up with TRBD1. V shed 6 bases and J 9 bases; nucleotides not matched to a gene: 8. The germline gives CDR1 SGHTS, CDR2 YDEGEE. This CDR3 has 13 amino acids.

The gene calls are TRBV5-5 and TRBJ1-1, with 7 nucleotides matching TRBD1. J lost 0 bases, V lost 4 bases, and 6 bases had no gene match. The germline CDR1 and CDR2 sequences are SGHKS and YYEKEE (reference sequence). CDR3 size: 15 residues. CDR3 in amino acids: CASSPWTGMNTEAFF. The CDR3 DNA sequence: TGTGCCAGCAGCCCCTGGACAGGTATGAACACTGAAGCTTTCTTT.

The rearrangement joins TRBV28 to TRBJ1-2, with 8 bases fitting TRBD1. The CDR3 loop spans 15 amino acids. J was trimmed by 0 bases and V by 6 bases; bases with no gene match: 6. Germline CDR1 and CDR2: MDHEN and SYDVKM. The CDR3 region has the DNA TGTGCCAGCAGCTTGAACAGGGGGACTAACTATGGCTACACCTTC. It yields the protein CASSLNRGTNYGYTF.

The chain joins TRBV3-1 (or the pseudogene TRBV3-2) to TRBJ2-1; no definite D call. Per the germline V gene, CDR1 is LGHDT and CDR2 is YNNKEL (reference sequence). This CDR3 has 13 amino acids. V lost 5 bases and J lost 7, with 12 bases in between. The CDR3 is CASSFQQINEQFF. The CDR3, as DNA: TGTGCCAGCAGCTTTCAACAGATTAATGAGCAGTTCTTC.

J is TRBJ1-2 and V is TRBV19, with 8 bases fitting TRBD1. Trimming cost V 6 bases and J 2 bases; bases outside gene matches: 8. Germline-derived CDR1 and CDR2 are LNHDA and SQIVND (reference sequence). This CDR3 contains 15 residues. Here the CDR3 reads CASRQRTGRNYGYTF. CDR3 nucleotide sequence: TGTGCCAGTAGACAAAGGACAGGGCGAAACTATGGCTACACCTTC.

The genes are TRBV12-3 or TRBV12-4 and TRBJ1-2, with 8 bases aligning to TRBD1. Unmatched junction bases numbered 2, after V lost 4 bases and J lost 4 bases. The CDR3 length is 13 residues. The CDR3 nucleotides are TGTGCCAGCAGTTCCAGGGGGCTCTATGGCTACACCTTC. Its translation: CASSSRGLYGYTF.

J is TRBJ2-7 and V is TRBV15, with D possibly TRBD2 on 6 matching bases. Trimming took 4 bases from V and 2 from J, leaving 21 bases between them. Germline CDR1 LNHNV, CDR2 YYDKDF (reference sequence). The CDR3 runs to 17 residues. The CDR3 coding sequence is TGTGCCACCAGCATAGACTCGTCTAGCGTGAAAGCCTACGAGCAGTACTTC. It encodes CATSIDSSSVKAYEQYF.

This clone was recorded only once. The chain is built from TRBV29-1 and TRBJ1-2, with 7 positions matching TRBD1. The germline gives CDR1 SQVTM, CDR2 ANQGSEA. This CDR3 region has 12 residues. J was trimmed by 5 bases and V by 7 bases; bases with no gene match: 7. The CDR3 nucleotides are TGCAGCGCGCAGGGGGGTTTTTATGGCTACACCTTC. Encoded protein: CSAQGGFYGYTF. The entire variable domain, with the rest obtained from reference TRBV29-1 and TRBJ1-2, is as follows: SAVISQKPSRDICQRGTSLTIQCQVDSQVTMMFWYRQQPGQSLTLIATANQGSEATYESGFVIDKFPISRPNLTFSTLTVSNMSPEDSSIYLCSAQGGFYGYTFGSGTRLTVV.

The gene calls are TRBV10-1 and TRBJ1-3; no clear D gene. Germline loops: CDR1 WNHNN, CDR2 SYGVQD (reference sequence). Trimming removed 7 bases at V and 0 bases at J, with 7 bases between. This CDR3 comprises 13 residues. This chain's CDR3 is CASMPVSGNTIYF. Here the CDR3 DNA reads TGCGCCAGCATGCCGGTCTCTGGAAACACCATATATTTT.

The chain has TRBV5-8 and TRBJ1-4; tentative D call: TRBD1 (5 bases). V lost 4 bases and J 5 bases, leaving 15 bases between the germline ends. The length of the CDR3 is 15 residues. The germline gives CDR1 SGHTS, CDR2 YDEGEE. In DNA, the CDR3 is TGTGCCAGCAGCCGGGGGGGGTCTTTAAATGAAAAACTGTTTTTT. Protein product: CASSRGGSLNEKLFF.

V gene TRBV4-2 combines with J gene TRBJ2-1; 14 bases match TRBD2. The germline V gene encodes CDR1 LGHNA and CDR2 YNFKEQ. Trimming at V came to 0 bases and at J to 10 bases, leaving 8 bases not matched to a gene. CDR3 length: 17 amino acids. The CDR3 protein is CASSQDWGTSGSGEQFF. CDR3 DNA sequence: TGTGCCAGCAGCCAAGATTGGGGGACTAGCGGGAGTGGGGAGCAGTTCTTC.

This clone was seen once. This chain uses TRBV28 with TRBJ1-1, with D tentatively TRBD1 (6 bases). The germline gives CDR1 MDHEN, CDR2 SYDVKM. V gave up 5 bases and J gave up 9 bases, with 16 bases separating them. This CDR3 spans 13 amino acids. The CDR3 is CASSDGMDSKAFF. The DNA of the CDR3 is TGTGCCAGCAGTGATGGAATGGACAGTAAAGCTTTCTTT.

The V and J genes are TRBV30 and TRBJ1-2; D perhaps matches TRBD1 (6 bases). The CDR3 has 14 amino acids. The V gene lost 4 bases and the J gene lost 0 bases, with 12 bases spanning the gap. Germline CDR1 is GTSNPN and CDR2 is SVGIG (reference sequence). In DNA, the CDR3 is TGTGCCTGGAACCGGGACACCTCTAACTATGGCTACACCTTC. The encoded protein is CAWNRDTSNYGYTF.

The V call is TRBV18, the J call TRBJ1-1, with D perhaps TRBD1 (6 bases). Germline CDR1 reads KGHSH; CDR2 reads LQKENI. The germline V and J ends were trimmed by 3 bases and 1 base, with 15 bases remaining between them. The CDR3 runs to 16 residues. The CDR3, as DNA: TGTGCCAGCTCACCCTTACAGGGTGAATCGAACACTGAAGCTTTCTTT. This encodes CASSPLQGESNTEAFF. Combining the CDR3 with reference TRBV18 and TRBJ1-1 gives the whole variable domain NAGVMQNPRHLVRRRGQEARLRCSPMKGHSHVYWYRQLPEEGLKFMVYLQKENIIDESGMPKERFSAEFPKEGPSILRIQQVVRGDSAAYFCASSPLQGESNTEAFFGQGTRLTVV.

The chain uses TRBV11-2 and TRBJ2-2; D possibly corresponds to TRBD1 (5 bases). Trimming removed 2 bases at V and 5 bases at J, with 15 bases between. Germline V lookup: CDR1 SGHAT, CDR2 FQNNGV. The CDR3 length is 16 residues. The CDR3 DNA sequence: TGTGCCAGCAGCTTATTTCGGCAGGGCTGGACCGGGGAGCTGTTTTTT. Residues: CASSLFRQGWTGELFF.

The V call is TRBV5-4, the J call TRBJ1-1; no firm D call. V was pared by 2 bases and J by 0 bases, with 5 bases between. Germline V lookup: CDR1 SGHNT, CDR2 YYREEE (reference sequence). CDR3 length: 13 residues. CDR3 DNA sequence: TGTGCCAGCAGCTTTGCGCTGAACACTGAAGCTTTCTTT. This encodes CASSFALNTEAFF. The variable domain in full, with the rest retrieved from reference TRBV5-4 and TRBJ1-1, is ETGVTQSPTHLIKTRGQQVTLRCSSQSGHNTVSWYQQALGQGPQFIFQYYREEENGRGNFPPRFSGLQFPNYSSELNVNALELDDSALYLCASSFALNTEAFFGQGTRLTVV.

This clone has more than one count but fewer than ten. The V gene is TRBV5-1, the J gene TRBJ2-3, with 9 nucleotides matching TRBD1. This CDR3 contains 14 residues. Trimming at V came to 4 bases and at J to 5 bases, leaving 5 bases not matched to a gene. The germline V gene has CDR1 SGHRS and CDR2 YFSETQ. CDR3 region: CASSRDRVGDTQYF. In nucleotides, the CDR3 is TGCGCCAGCAGCCGGGACAGGGTCGGAGATACGCAGTATTTT.